The sequence of this T cell receptor (beta chain) was determined in a study of graft-versus-host responses after intestinal transplantation. Overall study context: Every recipient had anti-thymocyte globulin induction and 2 to 4 years of tacrolimus plus steroids. Whole-study findings and limits: Some patients had graft-donor T cell macrochimerism. In their allografts, the ratios of graft-versus-host to host-versus-graft T cell clones were high. Some GvH clones were seen earlier in gut or blood, suggesting intestinal origin. Association was observed between peak circulating GvH clone levels and early post-transplant HvG declines.

Concerning this clone: Its antigen is undetermined.

Trimming took off 6 bases at V and 0 bases at J, with 12 bases between the two ends. The CDR3 sequence is 14 residues long. The germline V gene encodes CDR1 MNHEY and CDR2 SMNVEV (reference sequence). Repertoires were generated with immunoSEQ multiplex PCR, while TCRdb's copy carries only in-frame clones and drops some. The table lists 70,000 to 95,000 clones, 90% to 95% of them singletons. This sample comprised unstimulated CD8+ T cells sorted from spleen or lymph node cells, obtained before transplant. The TCR originated in a human donor who was the organ donor for an intestinal transplant. The gene calls are TRBV27 and TRBJ2-7, with D tentatively TRBD2 (6 bases). The CDR3: CASRTRGGSYEQYF. CDR3 in DNA: TGTGCCAGCAGAACTAGGGGAGGCTCCTACGAGCAGTACTTC.